This TCR beta chain was retrieved from a study of blood T cell repertoires in COVID-19. Germline V gives CDR1 SGHTA, CDR2 FQGTGA. V gave up 1 base and J gave up 5 bases; unmatched junction bases: 7. The length of the CDR3 is 16 residues. Original data processing: Reference gene primers were amplified, and this amplification served to estimate nucleated cell counts. Profiled with immunoSEQ multiplex PCR; TCRdb holds only in-frame clones, not every one. The DNA gave D and trimming, while V, J and clone size come from that table. The sample yields 250,000 to 300,000 clones, about 91% seen once. The sample was peripheral blood. The TCR sequence derives from a woman aged 25 to 39 who had recovered from COVID-19. V usage is TRBV7-3 and J usage is TRBJ2-2; 7 bases match TRBD1. The CDR3 sequence: CASSLSSPGGTGELFF. The CDR3 region has the DNA TGTGCCAGCAGCTTAAGCTCCCCAGGGGGTACCGGGGAGCTGTTTTTT.